This TCR beta chain came from a study of blood T cell repertoires in COVID-19. Study context: The cDNA or gDNA used as material had been derived from T cells, B-cell-depleted T cells, or PBMCs.

Clones were read by immunoSEQ multiplex PCR, and TCRdb kept only the in-frame ones, dropping some. The table includes approximately 400,000 clones, 75% to 90% detected once. The CDR3 consists of 15 residues. The V gene end was trimmed by 5 bases and the J gene end by 3 bases; junction bases not matched to a gene: 8. The germline CDR1 and CDR2 sequences are SQVTM and ANQGSEA. Cohort 3 recovered donors had two negative PCRs, clearance, or symptom resolution. The sequence derives from a woman between 45 and 65 years old who had recovered from COVID-19. The chain joins TRBV29-1 to TRBJ2-7; TRBD1 agrees at 12 bases. Sequencing input: PBMCs or T cells enriched from blood (not recorded which). DNA for the CDR3: TGCAGCGTTATGTCCGGGACAGGGGGCCACTACGAGCAGTACTTC. Its protein product is CSVMSGTGGHYEQYF.